This paragraph covers one T cell receptor (beta chain) sequence. The CDR3 is made up of 12 amino acids. V shed 4 bases and J shed 8 bases, with 11 bases lying between them. Germline lookup yields CDR1 MNHNY and CDR2 SVGAGI (reference sequence). The source of the sample is a study of blood T cell repertoires in COVID-19. In the original processing: It was from reference gene primer amplification that nucleated cell counts were estimated. Only in-frame clones appear in the TCRdb table, and some are missing; sequencing was by immunoSEQ multiplex PCR. For V, J and clone size, that table is used; D and trimming come from the DNA. The sample lists some 170,000 clones; roughly 87% were seen once.

This clonotype was obtained from a human donor with acute COVID-19. The donor label of this sample is uncertain. Sequenced sample: PBMCs or T cells enriched from blood (not recorded which). The chain carries TRBV6-6 and TRBJ1-2, with D perhaps TRBD1 (6 bases). The CDR3 DNA reads as TGTGCCAGCAGTTGGACAGAAATGGGCTACACCTTC. Translated: CASSWTEMGYTF.